Below are 13 T cell receptor beta chains sequenced from a single sample in a study of T cell clonotyping in hematopoietic cell transplantation. Produced via immunoSEQ multiplex PCR; TCRdb's table is partial and in-frame only. The sample gives about 41,000 clones, 95% of which show up once; around 1% is in the top ten. Material: peripheral blood mononuclear cells. These receptor sequences come from a man aged 30-40 years in good health. Some clones in this sample may be carry-over from other donors' samples.

The rearrangement uses TRBV7-2 and TRBJ2-4, with D tentatively TRBD1 or TRBD2 (6 bases each). Trimming took 5 bases from V and 8 from J, leaving 16 bases between them. The germline gives CDR1 SGHTA, CDR2 FQGNSA. The CDR3 has 14 residues. The chain's CDR3 is CASSQGGILDIQYF. In nucleotides, the CDR3 is TGTGCCAGCAGCCAAGGGGGGATTTTAGACATTCAGTACTTC.

V is TRBV28 and J is TRBJ1-4; weak D call: TRBD1 (5 bases). V lost 2 bases and J 5 bases, leaving 12 bases between the germline ends. This CDR3 is built from 15 residues. Germline loops: CDR1 MDHEN, CDR2 SYDVKM. The CDR3 protein is CASSLGDRNNEKLFF. CDR3 nucleotide sequence: TGTGCCAGCAGTTTAGGAGACAGAAACAATGAAAAACTGTTTTTT.

The rearrangement uses TRBV25-1 and TRBJ2-7; perhaps TRBD1 as D (5 bases). CDR1 MGHDK and CDR2 SYGVNS come from the germline V gene. Trimming removed 4 bases at V and 3 bases at J, with 7 bases between. This CDR3 region has 12 residues. The DNA of the CDR3 is TGTGCCAGCAGTGGCCAGGGCTACGAGCAGTACTTC. Translated, it gives CASSGQGYEQYF.

J is TRBJ1-2 and V is TRBV4-1; D not certain. CDR1 and CDR2 from the germline V gene are MGHRA and YSYEKL. V lost 0 bases and J 6 bases, leaving 8 bases between the germline ends. CDR3 length: 13 residues. DNA for the CDR3: TGCGCCAGCAGCCAAGAGCCGGGCCATGGCTACACCTTC. It specifies CASSQEPGHGYTF.

The table lists this clone with a few counts. This chain joins TRBV7-9 and TRBJ2-7; 11 bases map to TRBD2. This CDR3 comprises 17 residues. With V trimmed by 4 bases and J by 9 bases, 17 bases remained unmatched. CDR1 is SEHNR, CDR2 FQNEAQ, per germline (reference sequence). CDR3 nucleotides: TGTGCCAGCAGCTCCCAGGCGGTTTTGACTAGCGGGAACTGGCAGTACTTC. This encodes CASSSQAVLTSGNWQYF. The full variable domain, its missing parts supplied by reference TRBV7-9 and TRBJ2-7, is DTGVSQNPRHKITKRGQNVTFRCDPISEHNRLYWYRQTLGQGPEFLTYFQNEAQLEKSRLLSDRFSAERPKGSFSTLEIQRTEQGDSAMYLCASSSQAVLTSGNWQYFGPGTRLTVT.

The rearrangement uses TRBV6-1 and TRBJ1-1; D possibly corresponds to TRBD1 (5 bases). The CDR3 spans 13 residues. Germline V CDR1 and CDR2: MNHNS, SASEGT. V was trimmed by 2 bases and J by 1 base, leaving 5 bases between them. The CDR3 DNA reads TGTGCCAGCAGTGAAAGGGGGAACACTGAAGCTTTCTTT. Its translation: CASSERGNTEAFF.

The rearrangement uses TRBV6-5 and TRBJ1-1; the D gene is possibly TRBD1 (6 bases). The V gene lost 2 bases and the J gene lost 4 bases, with 14 bases spanning the gap. CDR1 is MNHEY, CDR2 SVGAGI, per germline. The CDR3 is made up of 15 amino acids. CDR3 DNA sequence: TGTGCCAGCAGTTACACACAGGGATGGGGCACTGAAGCTTTCTTT. Amino acids: CASSYTQGWGTEAFF.

The chain couples TRBV4-2 to TRBJ2-2, with 11 bases that match TRBD2. Germline CDR1 and CDR2: LGHNA and YNFKEQ. J was trimmed by 3 bases and V by 1 base; bases with no gene match: 4. The CDR3 sequence is 17 residues long. CDR3 in amino acids: CASSQVRGLADTGELFF. The CDR3 nucleotides read TGTGCCAGCAGCCAAGTCAGGGGACTAGCGGACACCGGGGAGCTGTTTTTT.

The chain couples TRBV25-1 to TRBJ1-5; weak D call: TRBD1 (5 bases). Looked up from germline, CDR1 is MGHDK and CDR2 is SYGVNS. The CDR3 length is 14 residues. Trimming took 4 bases from V and 3 from J, leaving 10 bases between them. The CDR3 protein is CASSGTGPNQPQHF. The CDR3 nucleotides are TGTGCCAGCAGTGGAACAGGCCCCAATCAGCCCCAGCATTTT.

The rearrangement links TRBV30 to TRBJ2-3; 8 bases agree with TRBD2. V lost 3 bases and J lost 5; bases outside the gene matches: 4. CDR3 length: 13 residues. In germline, CDR1 is GTSNPN, CDR2 SVGIG (reference sequence). The CDR3 reads CAWRTGGGDTQYF. The CDR3 DNA sequence: TGTGCCTGGAGGACGGGAGGGGGAGATACGCAGTATTTT.

The chain carries TRBV27 and TRBJ1-2; tentatively, D is TRBD1 (5 bases). With 1 base removed from V and 0 bases from J, the gap between germline ends came to 12 bases. CDR1 is MNHEY, CDR2 SMNVEV, per germline (reference sequence). The CDR3 sequence is 16 residues long. The CDR3 DNA reads TGTGCCAGCAGTTTATACGCAGGGACCACTAACTATGGCTACACCTTC. Translated, it gives CASSLYAGTTNYGYTF.

J is TRBJ1-2 and V is TRBV15; D is ambiguous. The CDR3 spans 14 residues. The ends were cut back, 0 bases at V and 2 bases at J, with 7 bases in the middle. From germline, CDR1 is LNHNV and CDR2 YYDKDF (reference sequence). CDR3: CATSRDKVNYGYTF. CDR3 sequence (DNA): TGTGCCACCAGCAGAGACAAGGTGAACTATGGCTACACCTTC.

The chain links TRBV5-6 to TRBJ1-6; D is ambiguous. Germline CDR1 SGHDT, CDR2 YYEEEE. Between the trimmed V and J ends, which lost 2 bases and 10 bases, there was a span of 7 bases. The CDR3 length is 12 residues. CDR3 nucleotides: TGTGCCAGCAGCTTCGATAGATCACCCCTCCACTTT. Protein: CASSFDRSPLHF. The variable domain in full, completed from reference TRBV5-6 and TRBJ1-6, reads DAGVTQSPTHLIKTRGQQVTLRCSPKSGHDTVSWYQQALGQGPQFIFQYYEEEERQRGNFPDRFSGHQFPNYSSELNVNALLLGDSALYLCASSFDRSPLHFGNGTRLTVT.